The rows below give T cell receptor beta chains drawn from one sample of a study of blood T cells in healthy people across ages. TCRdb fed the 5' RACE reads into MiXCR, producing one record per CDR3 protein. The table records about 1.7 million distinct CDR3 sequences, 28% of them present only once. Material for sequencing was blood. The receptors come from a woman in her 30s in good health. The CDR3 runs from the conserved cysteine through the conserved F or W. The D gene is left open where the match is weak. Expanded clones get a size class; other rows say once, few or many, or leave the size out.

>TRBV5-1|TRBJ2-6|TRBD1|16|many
CASFGQGTYGANVLTF
TGCGCCAGCTTTGGACAGGGGACATACGGGGCCAACGTCCTGACTTTC
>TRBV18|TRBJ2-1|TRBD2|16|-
CASSPPAGGTYNEQFF
TGTGCCAGCTCACCACCCGCGGGAGGTACCTACAATGAGCAGTTCTTC
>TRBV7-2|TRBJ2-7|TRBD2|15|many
CASRASGSLPYEQYF
TGTGCCAGCAGGGCTAGCGGGAGTCTGCCCTACGAGCAGTACTTC
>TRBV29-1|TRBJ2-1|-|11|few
CSASIRKEQFF
TGCAGCGCTAGTATCCGCAAAGAGCAGTTCTTC
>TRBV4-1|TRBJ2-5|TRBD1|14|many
CASSRGQLIETQYF
TGCGCCAGCAGCCGGGGACAGCTAATAGAGACCCAGTACTTC
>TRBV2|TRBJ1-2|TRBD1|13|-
CASRGDRGDGYTF
TGTGCCAGCAGGGGGGACAGGGGTGATGGCTACACCTTC
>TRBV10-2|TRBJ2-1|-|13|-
CASTSSRVGTQFF
TGCGCCAGCACCTCAAGTCGCGTCGGGACCCAGTTCTTC
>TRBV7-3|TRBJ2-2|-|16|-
CASSLSGTSYTGELFF
TGTGCCAGCAGCTTATCCGGGACATCCTACACCGGGGAGCTGTTTTTT
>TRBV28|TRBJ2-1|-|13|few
CAIHPGIYNEQFF
TGTGCCATCCACCCAGGAATTTACAATGAGCAGTTCTTC
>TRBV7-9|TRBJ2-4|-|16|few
CASSGSEDFGKNIQYF
TGTGCCAGCAGTGGGAGTGAGGACTTTGGTAAAAACATTCAGTACTTC
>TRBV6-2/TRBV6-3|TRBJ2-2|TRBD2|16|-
CASSYGPRGDSGELFF
TGTGCCAGCAGTTACGGTCCGCGGGGGGATAGCGGGGAGCTGTTTTTT
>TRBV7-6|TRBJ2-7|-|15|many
CASSGGTLGAYEQYF
TGTGCCAGCAGCGGTGGGACTCTTGGGGCCTACGAGCAGTACTTC
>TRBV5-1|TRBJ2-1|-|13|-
CASSLADRNEQFF
TGCGCCAGCAGCTTGGCGGACAGAAATGAGCAGTTCTTC